This TCR beta chain derives from a study of cytomegalovirus exposure and HLA in healthy donors. General study findings and limits: A later analysis linked a missense variant in DCLRE1C to the trimming of TCR beta V and J genes. A few chains tied to CMV proved CMV antigen-specific in vitro.

With 6 bases removed from V and 1 base from J, the gap between germline ends came to 13 bases. The CDR3 has 15 amino acids. Germline CDR1 MNHEY, CDR2 SVGAGI. Researchers ran the PCR with 60 Vbeta and 13 Jbeta primers. The data were produced by immunoSEQ multiplex PCR, yet TCRdb's version contains in-frame clones alone and is incomplete. This repertoire includes over 100,000 clones. In the case of this clone: As yet, its antigen is unknown.

Sequencing used PBMCs. The chain links TRBV6-5 to TRBJ1-3; D is perhaps TRBD1 (5 bases). This clonotype originated in a woman in her forties in good health and CMV-seropositive. CDR3 DNA: TGTGCCAGCAGCCGACAGTTAAGTTCTGGAAACACCATATATTTT. It codes for CASSRQLSSGNTIYF.